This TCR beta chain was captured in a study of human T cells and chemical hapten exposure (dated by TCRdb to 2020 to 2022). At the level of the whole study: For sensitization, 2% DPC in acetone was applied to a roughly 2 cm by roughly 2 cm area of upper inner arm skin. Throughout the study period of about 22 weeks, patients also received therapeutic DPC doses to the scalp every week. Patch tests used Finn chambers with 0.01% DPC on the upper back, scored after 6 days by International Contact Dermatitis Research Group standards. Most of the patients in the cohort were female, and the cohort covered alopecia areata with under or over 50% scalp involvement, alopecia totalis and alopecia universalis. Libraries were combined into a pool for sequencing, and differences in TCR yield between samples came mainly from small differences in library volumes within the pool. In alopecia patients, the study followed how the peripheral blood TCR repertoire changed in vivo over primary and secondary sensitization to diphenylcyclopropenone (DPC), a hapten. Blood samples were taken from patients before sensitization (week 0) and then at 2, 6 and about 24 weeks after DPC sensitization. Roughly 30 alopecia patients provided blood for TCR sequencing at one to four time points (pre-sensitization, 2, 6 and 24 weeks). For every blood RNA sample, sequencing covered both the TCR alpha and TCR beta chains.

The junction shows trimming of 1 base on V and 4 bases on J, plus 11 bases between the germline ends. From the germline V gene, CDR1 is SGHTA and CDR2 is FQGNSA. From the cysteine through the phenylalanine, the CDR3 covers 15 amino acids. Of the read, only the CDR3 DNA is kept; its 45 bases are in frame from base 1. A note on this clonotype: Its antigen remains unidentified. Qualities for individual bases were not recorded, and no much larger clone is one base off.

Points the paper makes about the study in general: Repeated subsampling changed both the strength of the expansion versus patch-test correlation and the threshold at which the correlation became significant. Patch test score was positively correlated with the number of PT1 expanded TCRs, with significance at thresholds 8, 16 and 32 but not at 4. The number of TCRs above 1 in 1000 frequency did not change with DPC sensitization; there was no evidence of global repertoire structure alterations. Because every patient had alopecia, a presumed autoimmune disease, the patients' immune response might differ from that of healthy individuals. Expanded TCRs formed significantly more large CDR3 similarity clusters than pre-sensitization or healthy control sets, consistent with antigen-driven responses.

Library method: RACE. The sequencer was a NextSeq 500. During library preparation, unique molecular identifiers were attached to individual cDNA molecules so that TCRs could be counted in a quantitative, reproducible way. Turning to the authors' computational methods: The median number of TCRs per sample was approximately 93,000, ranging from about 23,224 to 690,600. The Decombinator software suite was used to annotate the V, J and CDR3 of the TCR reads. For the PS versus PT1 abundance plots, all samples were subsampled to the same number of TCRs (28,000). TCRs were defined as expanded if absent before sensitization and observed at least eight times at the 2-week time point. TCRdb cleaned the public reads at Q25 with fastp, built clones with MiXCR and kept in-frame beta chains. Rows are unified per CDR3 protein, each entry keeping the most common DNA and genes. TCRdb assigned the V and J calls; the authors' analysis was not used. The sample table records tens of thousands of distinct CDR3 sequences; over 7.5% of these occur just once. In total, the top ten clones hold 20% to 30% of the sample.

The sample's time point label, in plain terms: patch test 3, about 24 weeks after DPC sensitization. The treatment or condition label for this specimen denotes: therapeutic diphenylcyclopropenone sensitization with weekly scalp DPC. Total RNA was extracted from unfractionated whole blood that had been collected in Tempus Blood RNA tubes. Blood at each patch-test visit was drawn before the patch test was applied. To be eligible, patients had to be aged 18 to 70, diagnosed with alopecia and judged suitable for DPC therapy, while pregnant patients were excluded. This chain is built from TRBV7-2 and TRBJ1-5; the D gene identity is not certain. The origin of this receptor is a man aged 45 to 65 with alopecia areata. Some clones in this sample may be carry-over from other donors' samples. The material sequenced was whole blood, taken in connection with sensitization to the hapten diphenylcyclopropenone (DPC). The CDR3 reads CASSLVAGENQPQHF. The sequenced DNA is TGTGCCAGCAGCTTAGTTGCAGGAGAGAATCAGCCCCAGCATTTT.